This T cell receptor (beta chain) was identified during a study of CD8+ T cells in alopecia areata. Following extraction, RNA underwent reverse transcription to cDNA, which served as the sequencing template. Only in-frame clones appear in the TCRdb table, and some are missing; sequencing was by immunoSEQ multiplex PCR. This sample carries some 110,000 clones, none of them present only once. The sample holds a few counts of this clone. Genes and germline are mouse. Sequenced: lesional skin. The TCR originated in a C3H/HeJ mouse with alopecia areata. The strain's MHC type: H2-k.

The CDR3 DNA, read in part, is TGCACCTGCAGTGCAGCGAAGGGGACTAGTGCAGAA. Protein: CTCSAAKGTSAE. The CDR3 in full is CTCSAAKGTSAETLYF. This rearrangement joins TRBV1 to TRBJ2-3; weak D call: TRBD2 (6 bases). The CDR3 end lies 4 residues beyond the end of the read and is filled in from the germline J gene. Trimming took off 1 base at V and 0 bases at J, with 11 bases between the two ends. Germline assignment: CDR1 NSQYPW and CDR2 LRSPGD (reference sequence). The CDR3 totals 16 residues.